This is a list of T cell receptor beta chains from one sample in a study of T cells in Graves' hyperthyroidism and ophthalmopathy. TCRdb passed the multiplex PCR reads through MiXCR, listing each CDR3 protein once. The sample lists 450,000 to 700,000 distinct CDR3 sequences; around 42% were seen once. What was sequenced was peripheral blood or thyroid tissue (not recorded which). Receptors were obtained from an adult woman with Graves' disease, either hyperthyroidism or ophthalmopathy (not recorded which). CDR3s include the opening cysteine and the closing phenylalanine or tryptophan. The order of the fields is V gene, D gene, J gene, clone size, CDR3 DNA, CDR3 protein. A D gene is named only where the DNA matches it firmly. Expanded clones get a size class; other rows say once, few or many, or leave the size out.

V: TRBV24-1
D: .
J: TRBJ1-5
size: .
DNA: TGTGCCACCAGTGATGCGGGTCAGCCCCAGCATTTT
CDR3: CATSDAGQPQHF

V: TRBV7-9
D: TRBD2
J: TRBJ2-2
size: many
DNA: TGTGCCAGCAGCTTTAGAGCGGGAGACACCGGGGAGCTGTTTTTT
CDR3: CASSFRAGDTGELFF

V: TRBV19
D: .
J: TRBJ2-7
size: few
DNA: TGTGCCAGTAGTCCCAGGAGCAAACTCATCTCCTACGAGCAGTACTTC
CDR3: CASSPRSKLISYEQYF

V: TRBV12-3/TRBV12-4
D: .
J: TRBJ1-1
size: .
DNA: TGTGCCATCAGTGAGCCGAGGGGGGGAGGGGGCACTGAAGCTTTCTTT
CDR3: CAISEPRGGGGTEAFF

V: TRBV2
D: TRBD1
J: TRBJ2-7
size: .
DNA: TGTGCCAGCTCGTGGACAGGGGGGATGTACGAGCAGTACTTC
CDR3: CASSWTGGMYEQYF

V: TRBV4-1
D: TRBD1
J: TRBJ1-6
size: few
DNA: TGCGCCAGCAGCCAGGGACAGCTGGGGTCCACTCACCGACCATCACCCCTCCACTTT
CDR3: CASSQGQLGSTHRPSPLHF

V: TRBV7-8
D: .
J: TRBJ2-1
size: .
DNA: TGTGCCAGCAGCTTAGTTGGCGACAATGAGCAGTTCTTC
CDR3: CASSLVGDNEQFF

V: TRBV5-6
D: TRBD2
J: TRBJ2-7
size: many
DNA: TGTGCCAGCAGCAGGACTAGCGATTCCTACGAGCAGTACTTC
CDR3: CASSRTSDSYEQYF

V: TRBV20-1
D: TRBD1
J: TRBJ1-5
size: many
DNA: TGCAGTGCCACGACAGGGGGAGGGAATCAGCCCCAGCATTTT
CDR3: CSATTGGGNQPQHF

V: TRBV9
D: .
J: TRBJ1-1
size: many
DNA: TGTGCCAGCAGCGTTCAGTGGTACACTGAAGCTTTCTTT
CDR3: CASSVQWYTEAFF

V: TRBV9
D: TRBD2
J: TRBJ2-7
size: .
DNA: TGTGCCAGCAGTGCCTGGGGGGGGAAGTACGAGCAGTACTTC
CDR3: CASSAWGGKYEQYF

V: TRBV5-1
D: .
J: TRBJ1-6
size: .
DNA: TGCGCCAGCAGCTTGTGGGGGGACGATAATTCACCCCTCCACTTT
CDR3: CASSLWGDDNSPLHF

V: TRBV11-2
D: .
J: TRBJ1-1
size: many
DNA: TGTGCCAGCAGCTTAGTAGGCTCCCCCCCGGCTTTCTTT
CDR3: CASSLVGSPPAFF

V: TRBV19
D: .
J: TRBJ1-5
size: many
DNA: TGTGCCAGTAGTCCCAAAATGGTTAAGGACAATCAGCCCCAGCATTTT
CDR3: CASSPKMVKDNQPQHF

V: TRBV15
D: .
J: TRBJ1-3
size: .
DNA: TGTGCCACCAGCACGGGCACTGGAAACACCATATATTTT
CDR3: CATSTGTGNTIYF

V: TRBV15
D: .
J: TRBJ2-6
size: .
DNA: TGTGCCACCAGCAGCAACCCCTCTGGGGACATCAACGTCCTGACTTTC
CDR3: CATSSNPSGDINVLTF

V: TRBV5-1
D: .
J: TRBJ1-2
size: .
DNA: TGCGCCAGCAGCCCACTTAGGGGGACGGAAATCTTCTATGGCTACACCTTC
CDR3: CASSPLRGTEIFYGYTF

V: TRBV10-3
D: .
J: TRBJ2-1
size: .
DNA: TGTGCCATCGGTCCGATTTTAGATGAGCAGTTCTTC
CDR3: CAIGPILDEQFF

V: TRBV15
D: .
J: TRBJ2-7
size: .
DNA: TGTGCCACCAGCAGAGAGGCGCTAGGTTTAGAGCAGTACTTC
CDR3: CATSREALGLEQYF

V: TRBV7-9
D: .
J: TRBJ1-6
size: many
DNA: TGTGCCAGCAGCTTAGCAAGTTCACCCCTCCACTTT
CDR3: CASSLASSPLHF

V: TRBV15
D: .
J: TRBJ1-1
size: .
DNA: TGTGCCACCGATAACGGGACCTCTGGGAGTGCTTTCTTT
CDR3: CATDNGTSGSAFF

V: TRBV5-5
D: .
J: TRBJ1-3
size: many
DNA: TGTGCCAGCAGCCCCGGACTTTCTGGAAACACCATATATTTT
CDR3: CASSPGLSGNTIYF

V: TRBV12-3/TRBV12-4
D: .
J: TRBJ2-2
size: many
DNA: TGTGCCAGCATCCGTGGGGCCGGGGAGCTGTTTTTT
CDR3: CASIRGAGELFF

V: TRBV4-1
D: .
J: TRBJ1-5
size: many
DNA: TGCGCCAGCAGCCAATCCCCTACTCGGGGTAGCAATCAGCCCCAGCATTTT
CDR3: CASSQSPTRGSNQPQHF

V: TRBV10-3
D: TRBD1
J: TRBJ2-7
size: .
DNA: TGTGCCAGTGCAGGGGACAGCCACGAGCAGTACTTC
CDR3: CASAGDSHEQYF

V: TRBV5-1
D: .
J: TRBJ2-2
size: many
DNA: TGCGCCAGCAGCTTGGTGTCGACTAGTAACACCGGGGAGCTGTTTTTT
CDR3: CASSLVSTSNTGELFF

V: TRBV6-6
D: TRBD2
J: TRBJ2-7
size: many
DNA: TGTGCCAGCAGTTGGGACAGAAGGACTAGCGTGAACGAGCAGTACTTC
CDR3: CASSWDRRTSVNEQYF

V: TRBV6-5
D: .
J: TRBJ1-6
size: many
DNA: TGTGCCAGCAGGAATAGAAATCAGAATTCACCCCTCCACTTT
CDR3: CASRNRNQNSPLHF

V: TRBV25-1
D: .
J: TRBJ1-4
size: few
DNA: TGTGCCAGCAGCGTTCTGTGGGGTAATGAAAAACTGTTTTTT
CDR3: CASSVLWGNEKLFF

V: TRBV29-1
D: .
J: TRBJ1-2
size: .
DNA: TGCAGCGTTGAAACCAGGGCTCCTTGTGGCTACACCTTC
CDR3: CSVETRAPCGYTF

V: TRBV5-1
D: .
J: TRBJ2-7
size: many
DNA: TGCGCCAGCAGCCAACCGACTGCCTACGAGCAGTACTTC
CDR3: CASSQPTAYEQYF

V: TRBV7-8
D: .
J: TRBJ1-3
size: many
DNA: TGTGCCAGCAGCAGCAGGGGAGCTGGAAACACCATATATTTT
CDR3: CASSSRGAGNTIYF

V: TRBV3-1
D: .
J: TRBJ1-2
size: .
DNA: TGTGCCAGCAGCGCTAGTGCCCCCTATGGCTACACCTTC
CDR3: CASSASAPYGYTF

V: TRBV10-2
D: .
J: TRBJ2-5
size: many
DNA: TGCGCCAGCCTCCGAGGGGTTTGGGGTGAGACCCAGTACTTC
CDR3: CASLRGVWGETQYF

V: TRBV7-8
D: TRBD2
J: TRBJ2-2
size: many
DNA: TGTGCCAGCAGCTTAGCGCGGTCTAGCGGGAGTCTCCGGGCTACCGGGGAGCTGTTTTTT
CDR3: CASSLARSSGSLRATGELFF

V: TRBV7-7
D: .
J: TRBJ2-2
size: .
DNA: TGTGCTAGCAGCCCTAAGGCGGAGTACACCGGGGAGCTGTTTTTT
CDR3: CASSPKAEYTGELFF